This T cell receptor beta chain was recovered during a study of T cell clonality in common variable immunodeficiency. Study-level results: CVID subjects shared fewer TCRbeta clones than healthy controls did.

Many counts were recorded for this clone. Its antigen remains unknown. With the read ending 3 residues before the CDR3 end, the germline J gene is used to fill in that end. Germline CDR1 is ENHRY and CDR2 is SYGVKD. V gave up 3 bases and J gave up 3 bases; unmatched junction bases: 9. CDR3 length: 16 residues. Clones were read by immunoSEQ multiplex PCR, and TCRdb kept only the in-frame ones, dropping some. This sample has some 50,000 clones, each found more than once. This sequence joins TRBV10-3 and TRBJ2-5; 8 bases line up with TRBD2. This TCR was sampled from a person aged 18 to 70 in good health. The specimen was peripheral blood mononuclear cells. The sequenced CDR3 bases are TGTGCCATCAGTGAAGGGGGGCTAGCGGGTAAAGAGACC. It codes for CAISEGGLAGKET. The entire CDR3 sequence reads CAISEGGLAGKETQYF.